The next 20 T cell receptor beta chains were all read from a single sample in a study of PD-1 blockade in classical Hodgkin lymphoma (TCRdb year 2020). Library prep was done by the immunoSEQ multiplex PCR assay. In TCRdb, the immuneACCESS table is reduced to in-frame sequences with V and J assigned. These tables do not hold every clone; where another copy was compared, an unresolved V gene accounts for under half, and the others remain unexplained. Within this sample are nearly 3,000 clones, with about 63% of them counted one time only. Around a third of the sample comes from the top ten. This specimen's time point label, per the study, means: cycle 1 day 1 (C1D1), immediately before nivolumab initiation. Every trial patient had relapsed after autologous stem cell transplantation, and cohorts A, B and C differed in prior brentuximab vedotin exposure. CD8+ T cells were purified from thawed PBMCs by magnetic negative selection with a Miltenyi CD8+ T cell isolation kit.

This specimen was CD8+ T cells from blood, taken at baseline. The origin of the receptors is a human donor with classical Hodgkin lymphoma.

This chain joins TRBV27 and TRBJ1-1; D possibly corresponds to TRBD1 (6 bases). Between the trimmed V and J ends, which lost 3 bases and 13 bases, there was a span of 12 bases. The CDR3 extends over 11 amino acids. Germline lookup yields CDR1 MNHEY and CDR2 SMNVEV (reference sequence). For the CDR3, the DNA is TGTGCCAGCAGTTTTGGGGGCAGTTTTTTCTTT. It is translated as CASSFGGSFFF.

The chain carries TRBV19 and TRBJ2-7; D gene ambiguous. The V gene's germline CDR1 is LNHDA and CDR2 SQIVND (reference sequence). The V gene lost 3 bases and the J gene lost 3 bases, with 6 bases spanning the gap. The CDR3 totals 12 residues. The CDR3 here is CASSMIGYEQYF. In nucleotides, the CDR3 is TGTGCCAGTAGTATGATCGGCTACGAGCAGTACTTC.

This rearrangement joins TRBV7-9 to TRBJ2-7; D is undetermined. V lost 4 bases to trimming and J lost 3 bases, with 13 bases between them. CDR1 is SEHNR and CDR2 is FQNEAQ in the germline V gene (reference sequence). This CDR3 has 14 residues. For the CDR3, the DNA is TGTGCCAGCAGCTGGTCGGGCAGAGACTACGAGCAGTACTTC. As protein: CASSWSGRDYEQYF. The variable domain in full, with the rest retrieved from reference TRBV7-9 and TRBJ2-7, is DTGVSQNPRHKITKRGQNVTFRCDPISEHNRLYWYRQTLGQGPEFLTYFQNEAQLEKSRLLSDRFSAERPKGSFSTLEIQRTEQGDSAMYLCASSWSGRDYEQYFGPGTRLTVT.

V and J are TRBV7-9 and TRBJ2-7; the D is unclear. The ends were cut back, 4 bases at V and 3 bases at J, with 7 bases in the middle. Looked up from germline, CDR1 is SEHNR and CDR2 is FQNEAQ (reference sequence). The CDR3 sequence is 12 residues long. The CDR3 protein is CASSSMGYEQYF. The CDR3 DNA follows: TGTGCCAGCAGCTCAATGGGCTACGAGCAGTACTTC.

The V gene is TRBV19, the J gene TRBJ2-1; the match to TRBD2 covers 9 bases. CDR3 size: 15 residues. Germline CDR1 is LNHDA and CDR2 is SQIVND (reference sequence). V lost 1 base to trimming and J lost 7 bases; unmatched junction nucleotides: 5. CDR3 amino acids: CASSIVASGMNEQFF. The CDR3, as DNA: TGTGCCAGTAGTATAGTGGCTAGCGGGATGAATGAGCAGTTCTTC.

Judged by abundance, this clone is large. The chain couples TRBV10-2 to TRBJ2-7; D gene uncertain. Germline loops: CDR1 WSHSY, CDR2 SAAADI. The length of the CDR3 is 13 residues. The V end lost 5 bases, the J end lost 6 bases, and 14 bases lay between the germline ends. The CDR3 region has the DNA TGCGCCAGCAGTCCCCTAGTCCGGTCCGAGCAGTACTTC. Encoded protein: CASSPLVRSEQYF.

This clone has just one count. This chain joins TRBV18 and TRBJ2-7; 7 nucleotides align to TRBD2. V was pared by 2 bases and J by 2 bases, with 6 bases of the junction left unmatched. Germline V gene data show CDR1 as KGHSH and CDR2 as LQKENI. The CDR3 has 15 amino acids. CDR3 sequence reads: CASSPAAGLPYEQYF. The CDR3 bases are TGTGCCAGCTCACCAGCAGCGGGGCTCCCCTACGAGCAGTACTTC.

The chain joins TRBV7-9 to TRBJ2-1; 11 bases align to TRBD2. Germline CDR1 SEHNR, CDR2 FQNEAQ (reference sequence). The CDR3 has 18 residues. V lost 4 bases and J lost 0; bases outside the gene matches: 8. As DNA, the CDR3 is TGTGCCAGCAGCTCCGGGACTAGCGGAATTAGCTCCTACAATGAGCAGTTCTTC. Amino acids: CASSSGTSGISSYNEQFF. The entire variable domain, with the rest obtained from reference TRBV7-9 and TRBJ2-1, is as follows: DTGVSQNPRHKITKRGQNVTFRCDPISEHNRLYWYRQTLGQGPEFLTYFQNEAQLEKSRLLSDRFSAERPKGSFSTLEIQRTEQGDSAMYLCASSSGTSGISSYNEQFFGPGTRLTVL.

This clone was counted only a few times. V gene TRBV28 combines with J gene TRBJ2-1, with TRBD2 identical over 10 bases. CDR1 and CDR2 from the germline V gene are MDHEN and SYDVKM. J gave up 5 bases and V 5 bases, and 3 bases lay outside the gene matches. The CDR3 is 14 residues long. This CDR3 reads CASSRLAGDNEQFF. CDR3 nucleotides: TGTGCCAGCAGTCGACTAGCGGGTGACAATGAGCAGTTCTTC.

On this clone itself: One end of the junction does not line up with germline, which may come from a read error. The chain joins TRBV25-1 to TRBJ1-4; TRBD1 might be the D (6 bases). This CDR3 has 10 amino acids. Germline loops: CDR1 MGHDK, CDR2 SYGVNS. This CDR3 reads CASSNRDIFF. The CDR3 coding sequence is TGTGCCAGCAGTAACCGGGACATCTTCTTC.

The V gene is TRBV6-1, the J gene TRBJ2-6; D gene uncertain. This CDR3 contains 14 residues. The germline V and J ends were trimmed by 8 bases and 0 bases, with 8 bases remaining between them. Germline CDR1 is MNHNS and CDR2 is SASEGT. Here the CDR3 reads CASRMSSGANVLTF. The CDR3 region has the DNA TGTGCCAGCCGCATGAGCTCTGGGGCCAACGTCCTGACTTTC.

Only a few counts were recorded for this clone. The J gene is TRBJ2-3, the V gene TRBV28; D gene uncertain. The germline V and J ends were trimmed by 4 bases and 2 bases, with 10 bases remaining between them. Germline V gene sequence: CDR1 MDHEN, CDR2 SYDVKM. The CDR3 length is 14 residues. CDR3 DNA: TGTGCCAGCAGTTCGGACCTAATCACAGATACGCAGTATTTT. Translated: CASSSDLITDTQYF.

This chain links TRBV9 with TRBJ1-1, with no clear D. The germline V gene has CDR1 SGDLS and CDR2 YYNGEE. The V and J ends lost 3 bases and 1 base respectively, with 10 bases between them. The CDR3 consists of 14 residues. CDR3: CASSGSWGNTEAFF. CDR3 coding DNA: TGTGCCAGCAGCGGATCCTGGGGGAACACTGAAGCTTTCTTT.

The chain combines TRBV9 with TRBJ2-1; TRBD1 matches 9 bases. The CDR3 loop spans 16 amino acids. Unmatched junction bases numbered 14, after V lost 5 bases and J lost 8 bases. Per the germline V gene, CDR1 is SGDLS and CDR2 is YYNGEE. In DNA, the CDR3 is TGTGCCAGCAGTGCAGATCCGGGACAGGGAAGCGATGAGCAGTTCTTC. Translating gives CASSADPGQGSDEQFF.

This clone was counted once. This chain links TRBV2 with TRBJ2-7; 12 nucleotides agree with TRBD2. The CDR3 extends over 17 amino acids. After removal of 4 bases from V and 4 bases from J, the junction contained 11 bases not matched to a gene. Looked up from germline, CDR1 is SNHLY and CDR2 is FYNNEI. Here the CDR3 DNA reads TGTGCCAGCAGTGGACTAGCGGGAGCGCCGAATCAATACGAGCAGTACTTC. As protein: CASSGLAGAPNQYEQYF.

J is TRBJ2-5 and V is TRBV11-2, with unresolved D. Per germline, CDR1 SGHAT and CDR2 FQNNGV. The CDR3 extends over 18 amino acids. Trimming removed 0 bases from V and 4 bases from J, with 21 bases in between. The CDR3 DNA follows: TGTGCCAGCAGCTTAGAGATGGCTTACCTTGATTGGGGAGAGACCCAGTACTTC. It codes for CASSLEMAYLDWGETQYF. The full variable domain, in which reference TRBV11-2 and TRBJ2-5 provide the parts outside the CDR3, is EAGVAQSPRYKIIEKRQSVAFWCNPISGHATLYWYQQILGQGPKLLIQFQNNGVVDDSQLPKDRFSAERLKGVDSTLKIQPAKLEDSAVYLCASSLEMAYLDWGETQYFGPGTRLLVL.

The chain uses TRBV18 and TRBJ2-5, with D maybe TRBD2 (5 bases). The tail of the sequence fits TRBJ2-7 better, so the J call may be wrong. Germline V gene sequence: CDR1 KGHSH, CDR2 LQKENI. The CDR3 contains 14 residues. Here the CDR3 DNA reads TGTGCCAGCTCACCACCGGAGGAATCCTACGAGCAGTACTTC. It specifies CASSPPEESYEQYF.

This chain joins TRBV5-7 and TRBJ2-6; no definite D call. TRBV5-7 is an open reading frame, and its role is uncertain. The CDR3 contains 16 residues. V was cut by 4 bases and J by 1 base, with 12 bases left in between. CDR3 in amino acids: CASSAYGRSGANVLTF. CDR3 DNA: TGTGCCAGCAGCGCTTACGGCAGGTCTGGGGCCAACGTCCTGACTTTC.

This chain connects TRBV5-1 to TRBJ1-2; perhaps TRBD1 as D (6 bases). Trimming cost V 4 bases and J 7 bases, with 23 bases left between them. CDR1 is SGHRS, CDR2 YFSETQ, per germline. The CDR3 sequence is 16 residues long. CDR3 protein: CASSIGVAGRGGGYTF. For the CDR3, the DNA is TGCGCCAGCAGCATCGGCGTGGCAGGGAGAGGGGGTGGCTACACCTTC. Looking up the rest from reference TRBV5-1 and TRBJ1-2 gives the full variable domain: KAGVTQTPRYLIKTRGQQVTLSCSPISGHRSVSWYQQTPGQGLQFLFEYFSETQRNKGNFPGRFSGRQFSNSRSEMNVSTLELGDSALYLCASSIGVAGRGGGYTFGSGTRLTVV.

V and J are TRBV11-2 and TRBJ2-3, with 9 bases identical to TRBD2. Germline V gene sequence: CDR1 SGHAT, CDR2 FQNNGV. This CDR3 has 15 residues. V trimming: 5 bases; J trimming: 7 bases; junction bases outside the gene matches: 10. CDR3 nucleotides: TGTGCCAGCAGCGCTACCGGGACTAGCAAGAATACGCAGTATTTT. Its protein is CASSATGTSKNTQYF.